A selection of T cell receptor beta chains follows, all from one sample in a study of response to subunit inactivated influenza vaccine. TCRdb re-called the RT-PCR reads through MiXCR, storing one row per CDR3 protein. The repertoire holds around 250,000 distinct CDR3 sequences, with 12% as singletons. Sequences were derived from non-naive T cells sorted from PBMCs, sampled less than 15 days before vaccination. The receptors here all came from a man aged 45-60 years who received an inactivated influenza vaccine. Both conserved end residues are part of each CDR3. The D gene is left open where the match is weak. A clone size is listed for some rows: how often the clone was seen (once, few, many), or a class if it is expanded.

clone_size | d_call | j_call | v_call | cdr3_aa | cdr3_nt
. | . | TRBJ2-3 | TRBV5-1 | CASSPLVGEGNTQYF | TGCGCCAGCAGCCCCCTTGTGGGAGAAGGTAATACGCAGTATTTT
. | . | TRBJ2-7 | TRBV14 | CASSQRKYEQYF | TGTGCCAGCAGCCAGAGGAAATACGAGCAGTACTTC
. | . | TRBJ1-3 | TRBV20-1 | CSARGYRKSISGNTIYF | TGCAGTGCTAGAGGGTACAGGAAAAGCATCTCTGGAAACACCATATATTTT
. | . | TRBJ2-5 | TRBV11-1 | CASSLVGIQTRAQETQYF | TGTGCCAGCAGCTTAGTAGGCATCCAGACCCGGGCCCAAGAGACCCAGTACTTC
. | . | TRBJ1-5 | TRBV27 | CASSLFSNQPQHF | TGTGCCAGCAGTTTATTTAGCAATCAGCCCCAGCATTTT
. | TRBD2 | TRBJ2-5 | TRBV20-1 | CSVRDYPRETQYF | TGCAGTGTACGGGACTATCCCCGTGAGACCCAGTACTTC
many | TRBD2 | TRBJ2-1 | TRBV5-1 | CASSSFSGSSYNEQFF | TGCGCCAGCAGCTCGTTTAGCGGGAGTTCCTACAATGAGCAGTTCTTC
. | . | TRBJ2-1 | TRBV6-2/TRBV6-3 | CASSYSIGSYNEQFF | TGTGCCAGCAGTTACTCGATAGGTAGCTACAATGAGCAGTTCTTC
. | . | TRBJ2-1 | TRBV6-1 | CASSESPRGNEQFF | TGTGCCAGCAGTGAATCTCCGCGCGGCAATGAGCAGTTCTTC
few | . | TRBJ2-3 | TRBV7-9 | CASSSPDLLMRYTQYF | TGTGCCAGCAGCTCCCCGGACCTTCTAATGCGGTATACGCAGTATTTT
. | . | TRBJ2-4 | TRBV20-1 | CSARRGGSKNIQYF | TGCAGTGCGCGGCGGGGTGGCTCCAAAAACATTCAGTACTTC
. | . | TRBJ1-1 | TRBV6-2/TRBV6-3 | CASRRDTLNTEAFF | TGTGCCAGCAGGCGGGACACATTGAACACTGAAGCTTTCTTT
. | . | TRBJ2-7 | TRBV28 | CASSFGREAGEQYF | TGTGCCAGCAGTTTTGGCAGGGAAGCGGGCGAGCAGTACTTC
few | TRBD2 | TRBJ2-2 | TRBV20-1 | CSARESGGSTGELFF | TGCAGTGCTAGAGAGTCCGGCGGGAGCACCGGGGAGCTGTTTTTT
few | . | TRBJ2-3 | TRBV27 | CASSLYGVDTQYF | TGTGCCAGCAGTTTGTATGGGGTAGATACGCAGTATTTT
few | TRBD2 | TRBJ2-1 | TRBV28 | CASTLGGAGVYNEQFF | TGTGCCAGCACCTTGGGGGGAGCGGGGGTATACAATGAGCAGTTCTTC
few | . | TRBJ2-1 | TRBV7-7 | CATAQGNEQFF | TGTGCCACCGCTCAGGGTAATGAGCAGTTCTTC
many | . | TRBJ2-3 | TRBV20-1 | CSASGVGETDTQYF | TGCAGTGCTAGTGGCGTGGGGGAGACAGATACGCAGTATTTT
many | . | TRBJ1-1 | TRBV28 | CASSSSSANTEAFF | TGTGCCAGCAGTTCCTCTAGTGCAAACACTGAAGCTTTCTTT
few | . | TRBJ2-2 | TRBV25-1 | CASSGIITGELFF | TGTGCCAGCAGTGGCATCATCACCGGGGAGCTGTTTTTT
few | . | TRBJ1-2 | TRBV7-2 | CASSSNLVGQNYGYTF | TGTGCCAGCAGCTCAAACTTGGTCGGACAGAACTATGGCTACACCTTC
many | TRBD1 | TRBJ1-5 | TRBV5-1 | CASRGQDNQPQHF | TGCGCCAGCAGAGGACAGGATAATCAGCCCCAGCATTTT
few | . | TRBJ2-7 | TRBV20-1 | CSARGNRNRYEQYF | TGCAGTGCCCGGGGGAACAGGAACAGGTACGAGCAGTACTTC
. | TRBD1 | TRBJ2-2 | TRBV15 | CATQTGGGTGELFF | TGTGCCACACAGACAGGGGGTGGGACCGGGGAGCTGTTTTTT
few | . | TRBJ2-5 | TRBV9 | CASNPTGGREETQYF | TGTGCCAGCAACCCTACAGGAGGGAGAGAGGAGACCCAGTACTTC
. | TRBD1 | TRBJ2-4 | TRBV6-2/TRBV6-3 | CASSTGVNIQYF | TGTGCCAGCAGTACAGGGGTGAACATTCAGTACTTC
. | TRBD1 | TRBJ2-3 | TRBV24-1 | CATSDPAPDVKTGVLGTDTQYF | TGTGCCACCAGTGACCCAGCGCCCGATGTAAAGACAGGGGTCCTCGGCACAGATACGCAGTATTTT
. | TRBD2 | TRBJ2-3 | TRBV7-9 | CASSYTPGLATDTQYF | TGTGCCAGCAGCTACACACCGGGACTAGCTACAGATACGCAGTATTTT
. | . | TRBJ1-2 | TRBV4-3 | CASSQTGGSVTGDYGYTF | TGCGCCAGCAGCCAAACGGGTGGCAGCGTCACCGGTGACTATGGCTACACCTTC
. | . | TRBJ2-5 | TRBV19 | CASSTGTDQETQYF | TGTGCCAGTAGTACCGGGACGGACCAAGAGACCCAGTACTTC
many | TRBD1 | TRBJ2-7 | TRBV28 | CASSFTGGSYEQYF | TGTGCCAGCAGTTTTACAGGGGGTTCCTACGAGCAGTACTTC
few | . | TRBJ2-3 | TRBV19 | CASSLIGLEYTDTQYF | TGTGCCAGTAGCCTGATTGGACTGGAGTACACAGATACGCAGTATTTT
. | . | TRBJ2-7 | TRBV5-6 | CASSLNRGVTLYEQYF | TGTGCCAGCAGCCTGAATAGGGGAGTCACCCTCTACGAGCAGTACTTC
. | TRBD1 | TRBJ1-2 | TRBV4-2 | CASSQQTGGDYGYTF | TGTGCCAGCAGCCAGCAGACAGGGGGGGACTATGGCTACACCTTC
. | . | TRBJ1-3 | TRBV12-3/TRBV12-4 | CASRDTRSSGNTIYF | TGTGCCAGCAGAGATACAAGGAGCTCTGGAAACACCATATATTTT
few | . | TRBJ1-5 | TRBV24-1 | CATSDLSNQPQHF | TGTGCCACCAGTGACCTTAGCAATCAGCCCCAGCATTTT
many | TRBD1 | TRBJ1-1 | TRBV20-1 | CSARGQPLPEAFF | TGCAGTGCGCGGGGACAGCCCCTCCCTGAAGCTTTCTTT
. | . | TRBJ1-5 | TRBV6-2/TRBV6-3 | CASSYSGTENQPQHF | TGTGCCAGCAGTTACTCGGGGACTGAAAATCAGCCCCAGCATTTT
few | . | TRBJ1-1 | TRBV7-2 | CASSLVEYTMNTEAFF | TGTGCCAGCAGCTTAGTGGAATACACCATGAACACTGAAGCTTTCTTT
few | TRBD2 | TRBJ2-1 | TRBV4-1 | CASSPAGFGDEQFF | TGCGCCAGCAGCCCAGCGGGATTCGGGGATGAGCAGTTCTTC
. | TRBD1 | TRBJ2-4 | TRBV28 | CASSYDRVRLAYF | TGTGCCAGCAGTTACGACAGGGTTCGTTTGGCGTACTTC
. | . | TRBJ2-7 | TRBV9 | CASSVGVPSYEQYF | TGTGCCAGCAGCGTAGGGGTCCCCTCCTACGAGCAGTACTTC
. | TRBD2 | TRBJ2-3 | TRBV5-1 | CASTLAGGGDTQYF | TGCGCCAGTACCCTAGCGGGAGGAGGCGATACGCAGTATTTT
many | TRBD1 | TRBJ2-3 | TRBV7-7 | CASSSGTGGDTQYF | TGTGCTAGCAGCTCCGGGACAGGGGGTGATACGCAGTATTTT
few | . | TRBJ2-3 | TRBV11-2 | CASSSLRLDTQYF | TGTGCCAGCAGCTCCCTACGTTTAGATACGCAGTATTTT
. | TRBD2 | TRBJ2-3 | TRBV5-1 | CASSLTASGTDTQYF | TGCGCCAGCAGCTTGACGGCTAGCGGGACCGATACGCAGTATTTT
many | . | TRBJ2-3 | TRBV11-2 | CASSLDLRNTQYF | TGTGCCAGCAGCTTAGATCTTCGGAATACGCAGTATTTT